The 30 T cell receptor beta chains below all came from one sample that was sequenced in a study of cytomegalovirus exposure and HLA in healthy donors (TCRdb year 2017). Library preparation was by the immunoSEQ multiplex PCR assay. Imported from immuneACCESS, the table was reduced by TCRdb to in-frame sequences with V and J called. These copies leave out some clones; in studies compared against another copy, an unresolved V gene accounts for under half, and the cause of the remainder is not known. This sample has about 160,000 clones in its table, and approximately 89% of those were observed once. 4% to 4.5% of the sample is taken by the ten largest. Source material: PBMCs. These TCRs come from a man between 18 and 35 years old in good health and CMV-seropositive.

The chain links TRBV27 to TRBJ2-7; 8 bases agree with TRBD2. The CDR3 has 14 residues. Germline values: CDR1 MNHEY, CDR2 SMNVEV (reference sequence). V gave up 4 bases and J gave up 2 bases; unmatched junction bases: 4. Here the CDR3 DNA reads TGTGCCAGCAGTTATGCGGGAGGAACCTACGAGCAGTACTTC. Its protein is CASSYAGGTYEQYF.

The V call is TRBV28, the J call TRBJ1-2, with TRBD1 as a possible D gene (5 bases). V lost 7 bases and J lost 4, with 37 bases in between. The CDR3 totals 21 residues. CDR1 MDHEN and CDR2 SYDVKM come from the germline V gene. The CDR3 DNA follows: TGTGCCAGCAACCCCGCCGGAGGGTGGGTCCCGCCTCGTAGGGGAAGCTATGGCTACACCTTC. Translation gives CASNPAGGWVPPRRGSYGYTF.

V gene TRBV11-2 combines with J gene TRBJ1-2; D remains ambiguous. The CDR3 consists of 15 residues. V lost 5 bases to trimming and J lost 3 bases, with 16 bases between them. Germline values: CDR1 SGHAT, CDR2 FQNNGV. This CDR3 reads CASSPRPAADYGYTF. The CDR3, as DNA: TGTGCCAGCAGCCCTAGACCCGCCGCCGACTATGGCTACACCTTC.

The chain couples TRBV27 to TRBJ1-2, with 11 bases lining up with TRBD1. There are 15 residues in the CDR3. From germline, CDR1 is MNHEY and CDR2 SMNVEV (reference sequence). V lost 8 bases to trimming and J lost 3 bases; unmatched junction nucleotides: 8. CDR3 sequence (DNA): TGTGCCAGCGCCGGGACAGGGGGACCCCACTATGGCTACACCTTC. It translates to CASAGTGGPHYGYTF.

This clone showed up just once. V usage is TRBV18 and J usage is TRBJ2-7; TRBD2 matches at 11 bases. In germline, CDR1 is KGHSH, CDR2 LQKENI. Losses at the gene ends were 3 bases for V and 0 bases for J; bases not matched to a gene: 16. The CDR3 runs 20 residues. CDR3 protein: CASSPRGTSGRLFSSYEQYF. The CDR3 DNA is TGTGCCAGCTCACCCAGGGGAACTAGCGGGAGACTCTTTAGCTCCTACGAGCAGTACTTC.

This chain links TRBV5-6 with TRBJ1-1; the D is unclear. The CDR3 sequence is 16 residues long. The ends were cut back, 4 bases at V and 3 bases at J, with 19 bases in the middle. Germline loops: CDR1 SGHDT, CDR2 YYEEEE. CDR3 amino acids: CASSTLHLIPDTEAFF. The CDR3 region has the DNA TGTGCCAGCAGCACCTTACACCTGATTCCAGACACTGAAGCTTTCTTT.

The chain has TRBV15 and TRBJ2-5; 8 positions match TRBD2. The trim removed 5 bases at V and 4 bases at J, leaving 9 bases unmatched. Germline assignment: CDR1 LNHNV and CDR2 YYDKDF (reference sequence). This CDR3 is 15 amino acids long. CDR3 in amino acids: CATSLAGGGRETQYF. As DNA, the CDR3 is TGTGCCACCAGCCTGGCGGGCGGGGGGAGAGAGACCCAGTACTTC.

The V gene is TRBV29-1, the J gene TRBJ2-3; TRBD1 might be the D (5 bases). The CDR3 is made up of 12 amino acids. Trimming cost V 4 bases and J 2 bases, with 7 bases left between them. Germline V gene sequence: CDR1 SQVTM, CDR2 ANQGSEA. CDR3 region: CSVGGYTDTQYF. CDR3 bases: TGCAGCGTTGGGGGCTACACAGATACGCAGTATTTT.

To note about this clone: Other DNA variants within this sample encode the same CDR3. This chain links TRBV6-5 with TRBJ2-7; TRBD1 matches at 10 bases. Looked up from germline, CDR1 is MNHEY and CDR2 is SVGAGI. This CDR3 contains 14 residues. J lost 4 bases, V lost 11 bases, and 11 bases had no gene match. In nucleotides, the CDR3 is TGTGCCTCCTCCCCGGGACAGGGGAGGTACGAGCAGTACTTC. Translated, it gives CASSPGQGRYEQYF.

This chain uses TRBV5-6 with TRBJ2-5; TRBD1 is a possible D gene (5 bases). V was trimmed by 2 bases and J by 2 bases, leaving 10 bases between them. This CDR3 comprises 14 residues. The germline V gene encodes CDR1 SGHDT and CDR2 YYEEEE. CDR3 DNA sequence: TGTGCCAGCAGCTTCAGGGTAAAGCAAGAGACCCAGTACTTC. Its protein is CASSFRVKQETQYF.

The J gene is TRBJ2-3, the V gene TRBV7-8; D is uncertain. The V gene lost 0 bases and the J gene lost 4 bases, with 8 bases spanning the gap. Germline V gene data show CDR1 as SGHVS and CDR2 as FQNEAQ. The CDR3 extends over 14 amino acids. In nucleotides, the CDR3 is TGTGCCAGCAGCTTAGCTAGTTTCCCAGATACGCAGTATTTT. Translating it yields CASSLASFPDTQYF.

This rearrangement joins TRBV5-4 to TRBJ2-3; TRBD2 agrees at 8 bases. The CDR3 is 12 amino acids. Germline V gives CDR1 SGHNT, CDR2 YYREEE (reference sequence). V was pared by 4 bases and J by 14 bases, with 9 bases of the junction left unmatched. In DNA form, the CDR3 reads TGTGCCAGCAGCGCCGGGACTAGTAGGTCGTATTTT. Encoded protein: CASSAGTSRSYF.

The rearrangement uses TRBV11-2 and TRBJ2-2; TRBD1 might be the D (6 bases). The V gene's germline CDR1 is SGHAT and CDR2 FQNNGV. CDR3 length: 16 residues. Trimming shortened V by 5 bases and J by 2 bases, and 15 bases separated the two germline ends. DNA for the CDR3: TGTGCCAGCAGCGAGATAAAGGGACAAAACACCGGGGAGCTGTTTTTT. Protein: CASSEIKGQNTGELFF. The variable domain in full, completed from reference TRBV11-2 and TRBJ2-2, reads EAGVAQSPRYKIIEKRQSVAFWCNPISGHATLYWYQQILGQGPKLLIQFQNNGVVDDSQLPKDRFSAERLKGVDSTLKIQPAKLEDSAVYLCASSEIKGQNTGELFFGEGSRLTVL.

This clone was observed once. The chain is built from TRBV10-2 and TRBJ2-7; TRBD2 matches 8 bases. Germline values: CDR1 WSHSY, CDR2 SAAADI. The CDR3 is 14 amino acids. The V gene end was trimmed by 7 bases and the J gene end by 2 bases; junction bases not matched to a gene: 7. CDR3 protein: CASTTGTRAYEQYF. The CDR3 DNA reads as TGCGCCAGCACCACCGGGACTAGGGCCTACGAGCAGTACTTC.

This sequence joins TRBV12-5 and TRBJ2-3; 10 bases fit TRBD2. The length of the CDR3 is 20 residues. Germline CDR1 LGHNT, CDR2 FRNRAP. V shed 7 bases and J 3 bases; nucleotides not matched to a gene: 22. The CDR3 here is CASAPPGAAGGYKGTDTQYF. CDR3 nucleotide sequence: TGTGCTAGTGCTCCCCCGGGGGCAGCGGGAGGGTACAAAGGGACAGATACGCAGTATTTT.

V is TRBV6-6 and J is TRBJ1-4; 10 bases map to TRBD1. The CDR3 runs to 15 residues. Germline-derived CDR1 and CDR2 are MNHNY and SVGAGI (reference sequence). Trimming at V came to 5 bases and at J to 3 bases, leaving 3 bases not matched to a gene. The CDR3 nucleotides read TGTGCCAGCAGTACAGGACAGGGGGCTAATGAAAAACTGTTTTTT. Its translation is CASSTGQGANEKLFF.

The V gene is TRBV7-9, the J gene TRBJ2-1; D unclear. V shed 3 bases and J shed 8 bases, with 17 bases lying between them. This CDR3 has 15 amino acids. Germline values: CDR1 SEHNR, CDR2 FQNEAQ (reference sequence). The CDR3 is CASSLVSAPRDEQFF. CDR3 coding DNA: TGTGCCAGCAGCTTGGTCTCAGCGCCACGGGATGAGCAGTTCTTC.

The chain recombines TRBV7-3 with TRBJ2-1; TRBD2 matches 10 bases. Trimming took 2 bases from V and 9 from J; bases not matched to a gene: 7. Germline lookup yields CDR1 SGHTA and CDR2 FQGTGA. This CDR3 is 15 amino acids long. The CDR3 bases are TGTGCCAGCAGCTTACCAGCGGGAGGGCCAGGTGAGCAGTTCTTC. Protein: CASSLPAGGPGEQFF.

The chain employs TRBV7-2 and TRBJ2-1, with 8 bases aligning to TRBD2. Germline-derived CDR1 and CDR2 are SGHTA and FQGNSA. The CDR3 length is 17 residues. V shed 6 bases and J 4 bases; nucleotides not matched to a gene: 14. The CDR3 bases are TGTGCCAGCAGGTCCTATAGGGCGACTAGCGATTACAATGAGCAGTTCTTC. It is translated as CASRSYRATSDYNEQFF.

The chain recombines TRBV4-1 with TRBJ2-1, with 7 nucleotides matching TRBD2. CDR1 and CDR2 (germline): MGHRA, YSYEKL. V trimming: 1 base; J trimming: 4 bases; junction bases outside the gene matches: 10. The CDR3 runs 17 residues. The CDR3, as DNA: TGCGCCAGCAGCCAAGGGGGCGGGGAGGGTATTTACAATGAGCAGTTCTTC. Encoded protein: CASSQGGGEGIYNEQFF.

This sequence joins TRBV19 and TRBJ2-1; TRBD1 is a possible D gene (5 bases). The CDR3 is 15 amino acids. V was shortened by 3 bases and J by 3 bases, with 12 bases between the two germline ends. Germline values: CDR1 LNHDA, CDR2 SQIVND (reference sequence). For the CDR3, the DNA is TGTGCCAGTAGTATGAGTGGGGCGAGCTACAATGAGCAGTTCTTC. As protein: CASSMSGASYNEQFF.

The V and J genes are TRBV21-1 and TRBJ2-3; no DNA check was done on the table's D call, TRBD1. TRBV21-1 is annotated as a pseudogene. This CDR3 is built from 17 residues. The CDR3 bases are TGTGCCAGCAGCAATTATTCGGGACAAACTAGCACAGATACGCAGTATTTT. Protein sequence: CASSNYSGQTSTDTQYF.

The V gene is TRBV30, the J gene TRBJ1-1; D might be TRBD1 (5 bases). The CDR3 runs to 14 residues. Trimming shortened V by 0 bases and J by 4 bases, and 12 bases separated the two germline ends. CDR1 GTSNPN and CDR2 SVGIG come from the germline V gene (reference sequence). The CDR3 loop reads CAWSVLGGITEAFF. For the CDR3, the DNA is TGTGCCTGGAGTGTATTGGGGGGAATCACTGAAGCTTTCTTT.

This clone has a single count. The chain is built from TRBV5-5 and TRBJ2-7; D may be TRBD2 (6 bases). The CDR3 totals 16 residues. Trimming pared 4 bases from V and 1 base from J, leaving 18 bases between. Germline-derived CDR1 and CDR2 are SGHKS and YYEKEE (reference sequence). The CDR3 loop reads CASSLPRTGDSYEQYF. The CDR3 DNA follows: TGTGCCAGCAGCCTGCCCAGGACGGGGGATTCCTACGAGCAGTACTTC.

This clone was seen only once. V gene TRBV28 combines with J gene TRBJ2-7, with 8 nucleotides matching TRBD1. The trim removed 2 bases at V and 3 bases at J, leaving 0 bases unmatched. Germline V gives CDR1 MDHEN, CDR2 SYDVKM. The CDR3 sequence is 13 residues long. The CDR3 spells CASSLDRGYEQYF. DNA for the CDR3: TGTGCCAGCAGTTTAGACAGGGGCTACGAGCAGTACTTC.

The chain has TRBV6-5 and TRBJ2-2; tentative D call: TRBD2 (5 bases). V was trimmed by 4 bases and J by 6 bases, leaving 15 bases between them. Germline V gene data show CDR1 as MNHEY and CDR2 as SVGAGI. The CDR3 covers 15 residues. This CDR3 reads CASSSGSPASGELFF. Written as DNA, the CDR3 is TGTGCCAGCAGTTCGGGGTCGCCAGCCTCCGGGGAGCTGTTTTTT.

This clone occurred once. The chain couples TRBV23-1 to TRBJ1-2; the D gene is possibly TRBD1 (6 bases). TRBV23-1 counts as an open reading frame of uncertain function. Trimming took off 6 bases at V and 0 bases at J, with 14 bases between the two ends. This CDR3 has 15 amino acids. The CDR3 here is CASSPQGKANYGYTF. As DNA, the CDR3 is TGCGCCAGCAGCCCCCAGGGGAAAGCTAACTATGGCTACACCTTC.

This clone was seen only once. The genes are TRBV2 and TRBJ2-3; D is perhaps TRBD1 (6 bases). This CDR3 is built from 15 residues. Trimming removed 7 bases at V and 2 bases at J, with 16 bases between. Germline CDR1 is SNHLY and CDR2 is FYNNEI. The CDR3 DNA follows: TGTGCCAGCAAACGTGAACAGGGCCTCACAGATACGCAGTATTTT. It encodes CASKREQGLTDTQYF.

The V call is TRBV9, the J call TRBJ1-4, with 9 bases identical to TRBD1. The V gene's germline CDR1 is SGDLS and CDR2 YYNGEE. J lost 8 bases, V lost 2 bases, and 10 bases had no gene match. The CDR3 runs 16 residues. The CDR3 nucleotides are TGTGCCAGCAGCGTGGACAGGGGTCAACGTCGGGAAAAACTGTTTTTT. It codes for CASSVDRGQRREKLFF.

This chain uses TRBV18 with TRBJ2-7; TRBD2 might be the D (5 bases). Trimming removed 3 bases at V and 8 bases at J, with 11 bases between. Germline CDR1 reads KGHSH; CDR2 reads LQKENI. CDR3 length: 12 amino acids. Here the CDR3 DNA reads TGTGCCAGCTCACCTCCTAGCTTTCAGCAGTACTTC. It specifies CASSPPSFQQYF.